This T cell receptor (beta chain) originates from a study of Graves' ophthalmopathy and Graves' hyperthyroidism. Study overall: The study drew peripheral blood at initial diagnosis, before any treatment. General observations from the study: The authors also found most expanded thyroid clonotypes above 0.001 frequency in blood. The study's model predicted ophthalmopathy progression at 65% to 71% sensitivity and 72% to 85% specificity.

V dropped 1 base and J dropped 4 bases, with 12 bases sitting between them. CDR3 length: 15 residues. Looked up from germline, CDR1 is SGHRS and CDR2 is YFSETQ. Beta-chain TCR CDR3 regions were amplified from RNA transcripts. Second-round multiplex PCR came after a first-round RT-PCR that employed HTBI primers. TCRdb re-called the multiplex PCR reads with MiXCR, one entry per CDR3 protein. The sample gives hundreds of thousands of distinct CDR3 sequences, 21% of which show up once; around 3.2% is in the top ten. There are a few counts of this clonotype. Its antigen is unknown. Ophthalmopathy not arising within 18 months of follow-up defined hyperthyroidism as stable.

This clonotype was obtained from a woman between 18 and 30 years old with stable Graves' hyperthyroidism. This chain links TRBV5-1 with TRBJ1-3; a weak D match, TRBD1 (5 bases). Sequencing input: peripheral blood. This chain's CDR3 is CASSLYGGSGNTIYF. The CDR3 DNA follows: TGCGCCAGCAGCTTGTACGGGGGTTCAGGAAACACCATATATTTT. The variable domain in full, completed from reference TRBV5-1 and TRBJ1-3, reads KAGVTQTPRYLIKTRGQQVTLSCSPISGHRSVSWYQQTPGQGLQFLFEYFSETQRNKGNFPGRFSGRQFSNSRSEMNVSTLELGDSALYLCASSLYGGSGNTIYFGEGSWLTVV.